This TCR beta chain originates from a study of blood T cell repertoires in COVID-19. TCRdb's table, derived via immunoSEQ multiplex PCR, lists solely in-frame clones and lacks some. The sample has fewer than 200,000 clones, roughly 91% seen once. V was pared by 1 base and J by 8 bases, with 8 bases between. The CDR3 has 13 residues. Germline assignment: CDR1 MDHEN and CDR2 SYDVKM. Input material: peripheral blood. The V call is TRBV28, the J call TRBJ2-2; a possible D gene is TRBD1 (5 bases). This clonotype was obtained from a man aged 18 to 30 with COVID-19, enrolled during active disease. The CDR3 reads CASSLSRVGELFF. The CDR3 nucleotides read TGTGCCAGCAGTTTATCCAGGGTAGGGGAGCTGTTTTTT.